This T cell receptor beta chain comes out of a study of T cell responses to AZD1222 COVID-19 vaccine. Regarding the study as a whole: Donors were chiefly white British, with a greater number of females, and clonal diversity was perhaps underestimated. Nearly half of unique spike-specific TCRs reportedly avoided B.1.351 and B.1.1.7 mutated regions.

Assay: immunoSEQ multiplex PCR; the TCRdb copy retains only in-frame clones and omits some. The sample holds 65,000 to 70,000 clones; roughly four fifths are singletons and the top ten take about 6%. Second-dose groups at about 4 or about 12 weeks were pooled. Turning to this clone: What it binds is not known.

The sample in question was peripheral blood, obtained 28 days after the second AZD1222 dose. The source is an adult who received the AZD1222 COVID-19 vaccine.

CDR3 nucleotide sequence: TGTGCCAGTAGTACAAGATCCGGGGAGCTGTTTTTT. This encodes CASSTRSGELFF. The chain recombines TRBV19 with TRBJ2-2; the D is unclear. Germline V CDR1 and CDR2: LNHDA, SQIVND (reference sequence). The CDR3 runs 12 residues. Trimming shortened V by 4 bases and J by 6 bases, and 6 bases separated the two germline ends.